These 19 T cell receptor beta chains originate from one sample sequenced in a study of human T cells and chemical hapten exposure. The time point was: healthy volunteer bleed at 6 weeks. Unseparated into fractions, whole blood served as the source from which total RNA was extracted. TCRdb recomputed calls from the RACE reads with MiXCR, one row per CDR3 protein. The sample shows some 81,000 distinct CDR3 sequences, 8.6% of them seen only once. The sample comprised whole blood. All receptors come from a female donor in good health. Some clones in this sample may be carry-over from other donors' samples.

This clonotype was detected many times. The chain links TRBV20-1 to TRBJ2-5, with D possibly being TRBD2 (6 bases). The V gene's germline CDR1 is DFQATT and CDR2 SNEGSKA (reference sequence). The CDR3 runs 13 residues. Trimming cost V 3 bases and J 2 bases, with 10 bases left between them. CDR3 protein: CSASWRGQETQYF. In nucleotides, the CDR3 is TGCAGTGCTAGCTGGCGGGGACAAGAGACCCAGTACTTC.

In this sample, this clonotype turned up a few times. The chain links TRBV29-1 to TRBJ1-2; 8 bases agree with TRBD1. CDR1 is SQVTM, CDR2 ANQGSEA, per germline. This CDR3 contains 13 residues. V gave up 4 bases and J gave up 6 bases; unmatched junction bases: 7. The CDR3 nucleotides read TGCAGCGTTGCGGCCCAGGGGGCGGATGGCTACACCTTC. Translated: CSVAAQGADGYTF.

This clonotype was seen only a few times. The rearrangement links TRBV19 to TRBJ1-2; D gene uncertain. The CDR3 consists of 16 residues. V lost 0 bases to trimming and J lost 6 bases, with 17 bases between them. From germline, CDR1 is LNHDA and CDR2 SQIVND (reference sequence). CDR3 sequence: CASSIDREGTPDGYTF. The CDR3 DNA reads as TGTGCCAGTAGTATAGATCGGGAAGGCACTCCCGATGGCTACACCTTC.

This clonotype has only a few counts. CDR3 sequence (DNA): TGTGCCAGCAGTTTCAGTGACAGGGGAGGCTATGGCTACACCTTC. Its protein product is CASSFSDRGGYGYTF. J is TRBJ1-2 and V is TRBV6-5; 8 nucleotides line up with TRBD1. The CDR3 loop spans 15 amino acids. The germline CDR1 and CDR2 sequences are MNHEY and SVGAGI. V lost 4 bases, J lost 4 bases, and 8 bases stayed unmatched.

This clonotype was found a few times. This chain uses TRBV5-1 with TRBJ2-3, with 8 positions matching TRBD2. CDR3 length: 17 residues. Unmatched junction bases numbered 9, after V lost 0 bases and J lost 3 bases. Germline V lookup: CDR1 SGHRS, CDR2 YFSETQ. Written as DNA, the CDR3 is TGCGCCAGCAGCTTGGCAATAGCGGGGCTACTAACAGATACGCAGTATTTT. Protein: CASSLAIAGLLTDTQYF.

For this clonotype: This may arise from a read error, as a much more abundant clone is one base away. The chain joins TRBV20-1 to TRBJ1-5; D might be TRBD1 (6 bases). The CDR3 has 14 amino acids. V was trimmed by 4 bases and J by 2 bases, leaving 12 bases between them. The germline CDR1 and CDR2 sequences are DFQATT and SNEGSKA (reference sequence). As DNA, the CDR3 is TGCAGTGCTACCACACAGGGCTGCAATCAGCCCCAGCATTTT. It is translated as CSATTQGCNQPQHF.

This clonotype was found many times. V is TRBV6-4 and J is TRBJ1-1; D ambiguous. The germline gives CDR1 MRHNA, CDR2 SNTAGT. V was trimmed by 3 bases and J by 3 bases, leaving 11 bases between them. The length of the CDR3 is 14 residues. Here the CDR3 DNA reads TGTGCCAGCAGTGAAGGACCGGAGGACACTGAAGCTTTCTTT. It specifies CASSEGPEDTEAFF.

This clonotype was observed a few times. CDR3 DNA: TGCGCCAGCAGCCGGAACGGGAGACAGGCCCACGGCACTGAAGCTTTCTTT. Protein product: CASSRNGRQAHGTEAFF. This chain connects TRBV4-1 to TRBJ1-1, with a tentative D call TRBD1 (6 bases). The CDR3 length is 17 residues. Germline V gene data show CDR1 as MGHRA and CDR2 as YSYEKL. V gave up 4 bases and J gave up 4 bases, with 22 bases separating them.

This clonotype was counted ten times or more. The CDR3 reads CASSSTWGTEAFF. DNA of the CDR3: TGTGCCAGCAGCTCAACTTGGGGCACTGAAGCTTTCTTT. V is TRBV7-2 and J is TRBJ1-1; no clear D. CDR1 SGHTA and CDR2 FQGNSA come from the germline V gene. Trimming took 4 bases from V and 4 from J, leaving 10 bases between them. The CDR3 runs to 13 residues.

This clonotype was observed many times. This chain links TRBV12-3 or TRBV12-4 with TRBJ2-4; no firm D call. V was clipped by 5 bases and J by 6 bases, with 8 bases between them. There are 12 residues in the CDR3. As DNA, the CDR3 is TGTGCCAGCAGTCTCGACATAAACATTCAGTACTTC. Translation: CASSLDINIQYF.

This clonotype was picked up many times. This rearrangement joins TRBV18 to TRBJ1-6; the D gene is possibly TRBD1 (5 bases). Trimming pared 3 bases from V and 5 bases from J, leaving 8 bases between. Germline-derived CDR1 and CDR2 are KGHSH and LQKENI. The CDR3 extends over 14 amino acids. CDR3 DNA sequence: TGTGCCAGCTCACCGGCAGGGAATAATTCACCCCTCCACTTT. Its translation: CASSPAGNNSPLHF.

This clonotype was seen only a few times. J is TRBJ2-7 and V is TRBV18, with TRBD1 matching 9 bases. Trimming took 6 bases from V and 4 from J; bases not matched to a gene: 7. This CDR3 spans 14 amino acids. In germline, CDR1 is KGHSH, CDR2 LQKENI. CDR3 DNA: TGTGCCAGCTCGAAGGGACAGGGAAATTACGAGCAGTACTTC. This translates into CASSKGQGNYEQYF.

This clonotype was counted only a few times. This CDR3 is CSHKVVAGGDYNEQFF. The CDR3 DNA follows: TGCAGCCATAAGGTAGTGGCGGGGGGCGACTACAATGAGCAGTTCTTC. The gene calls are TRBV29-1 and TRBJ2-1; TRBD2 matches 8 bases. Germline lookup yields CDR1 SQVTM and CDR2 ANQGSEA. The CDR3 is 16 amino acids. Trimming removed 8 bases from V and 3 bases from J; junction bases left unmatched: 15.

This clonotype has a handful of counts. The CDR3 coding sequence is TGTGCCAGCAGCCCCGGGTGGGGCAATGAGCAGTTCTTC. It translates to CASSPGWGNEQFF. The V and J genes are TRBV7-3 and TRBJ2-1; D ambiguous. Germline CDR1 is SGHTA and CDR2 is FQGTGA. Deletions cut 5 bases from V and 6 bases from J, with 11 bases between. The CDR3 has 13 residues.

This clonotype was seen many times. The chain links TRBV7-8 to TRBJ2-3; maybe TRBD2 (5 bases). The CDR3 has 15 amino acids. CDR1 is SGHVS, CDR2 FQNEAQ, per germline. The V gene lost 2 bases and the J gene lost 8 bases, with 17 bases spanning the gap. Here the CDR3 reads CASSLIVDTRSTQYF. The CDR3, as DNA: TGTGCCAGCAGCTTAATCGTGGATACTAGAAGTACGCAGTATTTT.

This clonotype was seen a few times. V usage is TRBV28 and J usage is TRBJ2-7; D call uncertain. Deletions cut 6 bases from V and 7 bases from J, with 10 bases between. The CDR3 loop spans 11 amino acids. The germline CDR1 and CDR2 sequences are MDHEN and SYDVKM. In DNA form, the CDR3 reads TGTGCCAGCAGCTCGACTTTTGAGCAGTACTTC. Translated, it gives CASSSTFEQYF.

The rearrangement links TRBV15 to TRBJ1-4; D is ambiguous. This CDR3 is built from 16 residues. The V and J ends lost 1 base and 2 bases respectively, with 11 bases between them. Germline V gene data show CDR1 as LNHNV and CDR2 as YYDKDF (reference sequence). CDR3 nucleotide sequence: TGTGCCACCAGCAGAGGTAGCGGGGTCACTAATGAAAAACTGTTTTTT. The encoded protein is CATSRGSGVTNEKLFF. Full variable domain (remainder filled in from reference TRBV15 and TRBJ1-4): DAMVIQNPRYQVTQFGKPVTLSCSQTLNHNVMYWYQQKSSQAPKLLFHYYDKDFNNEADTPDNFQSRRPNTSFCFLDIRSPGLGDTAMYLCATSRGSGVTNEKLFFGSGTQLSVL.

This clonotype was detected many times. The CDR3 is CASSPLGSDRTDTQYF. CDR3 bases: TGTGCCAGCAGCCCGTTGGGTAGCGACCGCACAGATACGCAGTATTTT. This chain links TRBV14 with TRBJ2-3; D might be TRBD2 (5 bases). From germline, CDR1 is SGHDN and CDR2 FVKESK. The CDR3 length is 16 residues. Trimming shortened V by 4 bases and J by 1 base, and 15 bases separated the two germline ends.

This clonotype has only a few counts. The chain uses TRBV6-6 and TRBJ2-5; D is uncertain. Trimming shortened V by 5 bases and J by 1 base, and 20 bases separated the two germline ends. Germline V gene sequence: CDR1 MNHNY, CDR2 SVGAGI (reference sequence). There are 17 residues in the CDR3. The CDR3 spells CASSKPPRRALQETQYF. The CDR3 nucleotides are TGTGCCAGCAGTAAACCCCCCCGAAGGGCCCTCCAAGAGACCCAGTACTTC.